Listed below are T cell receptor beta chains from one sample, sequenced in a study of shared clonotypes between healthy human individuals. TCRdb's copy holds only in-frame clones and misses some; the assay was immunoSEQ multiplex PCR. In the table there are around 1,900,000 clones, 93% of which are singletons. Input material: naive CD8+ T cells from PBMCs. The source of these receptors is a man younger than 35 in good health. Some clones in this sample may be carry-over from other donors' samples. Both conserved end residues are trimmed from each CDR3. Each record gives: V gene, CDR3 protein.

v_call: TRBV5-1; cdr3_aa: ASSLAVGRELF
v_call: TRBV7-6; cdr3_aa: ASSLGGSFDEQF
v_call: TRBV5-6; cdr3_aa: ASSWAYEQY
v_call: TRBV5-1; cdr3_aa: ASSLSRYRGNTEAF
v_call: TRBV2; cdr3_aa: ASTGISGANVLT
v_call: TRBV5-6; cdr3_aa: ASSFGTGGGYGYT
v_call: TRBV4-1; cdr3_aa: ASSQRGSGSGETQY
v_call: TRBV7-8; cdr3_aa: ASSPRTSGYNEQF
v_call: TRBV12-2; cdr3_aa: ASRPKGASGVYGYT
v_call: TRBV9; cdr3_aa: ASSDAGQRVDEQF